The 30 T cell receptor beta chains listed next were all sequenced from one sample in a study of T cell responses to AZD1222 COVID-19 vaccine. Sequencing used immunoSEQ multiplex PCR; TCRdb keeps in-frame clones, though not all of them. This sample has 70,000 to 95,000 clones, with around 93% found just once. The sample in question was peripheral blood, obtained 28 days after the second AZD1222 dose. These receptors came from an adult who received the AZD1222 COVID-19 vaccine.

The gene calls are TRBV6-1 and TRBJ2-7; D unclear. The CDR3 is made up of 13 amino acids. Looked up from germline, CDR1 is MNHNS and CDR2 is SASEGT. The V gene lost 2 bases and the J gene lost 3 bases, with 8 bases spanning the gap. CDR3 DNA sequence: TGTGCCAGCAGTGAATTCCAGTACTACGAGCAGTACTTC. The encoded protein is CASSEFQYYEQYF.

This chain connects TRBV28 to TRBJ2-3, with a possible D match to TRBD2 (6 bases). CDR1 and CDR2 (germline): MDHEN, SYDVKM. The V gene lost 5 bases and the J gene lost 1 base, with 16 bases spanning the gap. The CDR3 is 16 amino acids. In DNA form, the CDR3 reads TGTGCCAGCAGTCTCCCGGGAGAAAAGGGCACAGATACGCAGTATTTT. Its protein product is CASSLPGEKGTDTQYF.

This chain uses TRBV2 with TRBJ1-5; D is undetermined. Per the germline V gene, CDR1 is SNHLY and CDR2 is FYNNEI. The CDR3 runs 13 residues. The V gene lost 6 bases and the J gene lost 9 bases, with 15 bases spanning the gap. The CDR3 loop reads CASRSAALGPQHF. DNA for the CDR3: TGTGCCAGCAGGTCGGCGGCTTTGGGGCCCCAGCATTTT.

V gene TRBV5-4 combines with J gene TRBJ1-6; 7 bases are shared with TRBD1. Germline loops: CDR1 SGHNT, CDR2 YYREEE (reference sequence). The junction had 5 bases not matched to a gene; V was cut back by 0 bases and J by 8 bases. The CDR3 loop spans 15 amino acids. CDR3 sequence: CASSLGGQSHSPLHF. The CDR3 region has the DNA TGTGCCAGCAGCTTGGGGGGACAGTCGCATTCACCCCTCCACTTT.

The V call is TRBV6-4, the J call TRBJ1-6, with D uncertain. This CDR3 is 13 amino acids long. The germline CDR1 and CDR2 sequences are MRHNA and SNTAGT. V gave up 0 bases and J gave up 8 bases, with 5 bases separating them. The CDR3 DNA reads TGTGCCAGCAGTGACTCGGAGCATTCACCCCTCCACTTT. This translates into CASSDSEHSPLHF.

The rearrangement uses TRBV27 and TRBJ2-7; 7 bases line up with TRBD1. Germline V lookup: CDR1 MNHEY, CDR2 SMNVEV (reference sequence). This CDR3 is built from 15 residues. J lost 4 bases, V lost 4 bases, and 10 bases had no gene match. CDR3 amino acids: CASSSATGIGYEQYF. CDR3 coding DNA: TGTGCCAGCAGTTCCGCGACAGGGATTGGATACGAGCAGTACTTC.

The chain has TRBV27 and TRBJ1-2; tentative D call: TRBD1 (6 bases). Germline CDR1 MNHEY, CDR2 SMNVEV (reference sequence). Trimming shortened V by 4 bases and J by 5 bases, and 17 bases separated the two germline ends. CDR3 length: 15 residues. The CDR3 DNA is TGTGCCAGCAGTTCCCGGGACAACCTTGGGTATGGCTACACCTTC. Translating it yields CASSSRDNLGYGYTF.

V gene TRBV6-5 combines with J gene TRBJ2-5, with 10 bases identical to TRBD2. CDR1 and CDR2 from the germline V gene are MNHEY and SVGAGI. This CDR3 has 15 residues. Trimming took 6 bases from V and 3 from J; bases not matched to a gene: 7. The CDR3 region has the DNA TGTGCCAGCAGCTCCGGGACTAGCGATGAAGAGACCCAGTACTTC. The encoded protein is CASSSGTSDEETQYF.

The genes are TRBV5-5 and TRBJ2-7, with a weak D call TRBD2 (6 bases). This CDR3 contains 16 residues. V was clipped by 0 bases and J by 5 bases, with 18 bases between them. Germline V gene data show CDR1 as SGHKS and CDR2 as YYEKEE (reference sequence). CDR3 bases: TGTGCCAGCAGCTTGGTTAGCGGACGCCCTCCAGACGAGCAGTACTTC. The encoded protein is CASSLVSGRPPDEQYF. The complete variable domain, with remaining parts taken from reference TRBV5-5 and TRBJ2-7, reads DAGVTQSPTHLIKTRGQQVTLRCSPISGHKSVSWYQQVLGQGPQFIFQYYEKEERGRGNFPDRFSARQFPNYSSELNVNALLLGDSALYLCASSLVSGRPPDEQYFGPGTRLTVT.

CDR3 amino acids: CATSDVTEWGYEQYF. The CDR3, as DNA: TGTGCCACCAGCGATGTTACAGAGTGGGGCTACGAGCAGTACTTC. V gene TRBV15 combines with J gene TRBJ2-7; D remains ambiguous. Looked up from germline, CDR1 is LNHNV and CDR2 is YYDKDF (reference sequence). The CDR3 totals 15 residues. V was clipped by 5 bases and J by 3 bases, with 17 bases between them.

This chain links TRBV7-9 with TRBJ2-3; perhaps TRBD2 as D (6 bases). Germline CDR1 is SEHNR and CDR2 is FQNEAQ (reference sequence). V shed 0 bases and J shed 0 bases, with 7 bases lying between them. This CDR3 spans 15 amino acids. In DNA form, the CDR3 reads TGTGCCAGCAGCTTAGCGGCGGGGAGCACAGATACGCAGTATTTT. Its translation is CASSLAAGSTDTQYF.

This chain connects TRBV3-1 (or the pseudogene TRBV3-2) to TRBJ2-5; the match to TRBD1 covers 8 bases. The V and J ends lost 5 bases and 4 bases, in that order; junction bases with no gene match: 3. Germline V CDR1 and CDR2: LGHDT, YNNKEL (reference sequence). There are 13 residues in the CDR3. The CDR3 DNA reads TGTGCCAGCAGCTTACAGGGGGGAGAGACCCAGTACTTC. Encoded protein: CASSLQGGETQYF.

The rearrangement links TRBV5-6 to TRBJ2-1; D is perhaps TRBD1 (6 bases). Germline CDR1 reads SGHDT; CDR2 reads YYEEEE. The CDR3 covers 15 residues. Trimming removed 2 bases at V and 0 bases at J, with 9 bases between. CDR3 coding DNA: TGTGCCAGCAGCTTTCTCAGGGGCTCCTACAATGAGCAGTTCTTC. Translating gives CASSFLRGSYNEQFF.

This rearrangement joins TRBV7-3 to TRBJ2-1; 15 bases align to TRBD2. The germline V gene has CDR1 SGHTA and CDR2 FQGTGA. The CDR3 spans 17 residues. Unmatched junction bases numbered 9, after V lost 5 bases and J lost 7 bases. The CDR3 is CASSPESGTSGRNEQFF. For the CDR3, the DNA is TGTGCCAGCAGCCCCGAGTCCGGGACTAGCGGGAGGAATGAGCAGTTCTTC.

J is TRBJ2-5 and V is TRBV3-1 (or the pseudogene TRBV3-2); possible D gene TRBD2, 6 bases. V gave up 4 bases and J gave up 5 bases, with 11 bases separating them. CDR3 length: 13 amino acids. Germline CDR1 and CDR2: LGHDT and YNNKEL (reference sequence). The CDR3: CASSRSGIETQYF. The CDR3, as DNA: TGTGCCAGCAGCCGTAGCGGAATCGAGACCCAGTACTTC.

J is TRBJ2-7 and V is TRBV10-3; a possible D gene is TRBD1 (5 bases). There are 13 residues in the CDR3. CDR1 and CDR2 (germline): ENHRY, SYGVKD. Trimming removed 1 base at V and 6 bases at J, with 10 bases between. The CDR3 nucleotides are TGTGCCATCAGTGAGTTCAGACAGTCCGAGCAGTACTTC. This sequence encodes CAISEFRQSEQYF.

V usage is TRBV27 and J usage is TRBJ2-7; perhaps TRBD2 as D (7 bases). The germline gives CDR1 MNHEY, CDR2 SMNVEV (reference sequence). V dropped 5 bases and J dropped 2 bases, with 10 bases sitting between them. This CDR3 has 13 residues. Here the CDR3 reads CASSRGAPYEQYF. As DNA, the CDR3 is TGTGCCAGCAGTCGGGGGGCCCCCTACGAGCAGTACTTC.

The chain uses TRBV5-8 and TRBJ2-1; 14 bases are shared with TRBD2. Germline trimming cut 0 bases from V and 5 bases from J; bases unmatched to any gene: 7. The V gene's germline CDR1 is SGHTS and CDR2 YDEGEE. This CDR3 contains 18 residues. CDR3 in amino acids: CASSLAGTSGRRDNEQFF. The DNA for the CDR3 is TGTGCCAGCAGCTTGGCCGGGACTAGCGGGAGAAGGGACAATGAGCAGTTCTTC.

For the CDR3, the DNA is TGTGCCAGCAGCCTACGAGGGGGGGAAAAGACCCAGTACTTC. This codes for CASSLRGGEKTQYF. The chain combines TRBV7-6 with TRBJ2-5; D possibly corresponds to TRBD2 (7 bases). The CDR3 extends over 14 amino acids. CDR1 is SGHVS and CDR2 is FNYEAQ in the germline V gene. The V end was cut by 5 bases, the J end by 6 bases, with 16 bases between.

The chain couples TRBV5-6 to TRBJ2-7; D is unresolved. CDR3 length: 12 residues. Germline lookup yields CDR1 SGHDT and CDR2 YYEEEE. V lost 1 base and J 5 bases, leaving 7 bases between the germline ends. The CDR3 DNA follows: TGTGCCAGCAGCTTGATACTCGACGAGCAGTACTTC. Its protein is CASSLILDEQYF.

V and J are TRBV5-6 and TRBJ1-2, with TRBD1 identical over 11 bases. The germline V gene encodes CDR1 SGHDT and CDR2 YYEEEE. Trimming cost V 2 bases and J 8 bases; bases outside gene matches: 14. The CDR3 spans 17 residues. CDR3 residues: CASSFFPPGQGEEGYTF. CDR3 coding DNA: TGTGCCAGCAGCTTTTTTCCCCCGGGACAGGGGGAGGAAGGCTACACCTTC.

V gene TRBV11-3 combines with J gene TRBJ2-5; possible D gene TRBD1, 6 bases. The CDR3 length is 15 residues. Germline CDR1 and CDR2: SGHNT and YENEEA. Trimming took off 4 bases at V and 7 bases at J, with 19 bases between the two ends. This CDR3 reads CASSSKGTGFGTQYF. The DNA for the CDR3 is TGTGCCAGCAGCTCTAAGGGCACAGGGTTCGGGACCCAGTACTTC.

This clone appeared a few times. CDR3 sequence reads: CASSLAGTSGSYEQYF. The CDR3 DNA reads TGCGCCAGCAGCTTGGCCGGGACTAGCGGTTCCTACGAGCAGTACTTC. This sequence joins TRBV5-1 and TRBJ2-7, with TRBD2 identical over 11 bases. The V gene's germline CDR1 is SGHRS and CDR2 YFSETQ. Trimming took 0 bases from V and 1 from J; bases not matched to a gene: 3. This CDR3 is built from 16 residues. The full variable domain, completed using reference TRBV5-1 and TRBJ2-7, is KAGVTQTPRYLIKTRGQQVTLSCSPISGHRSVSWYQQTPGQGLQFLFEYFSETQRNKGNFPGRFSGRQFSNSRSEMNVSTLELGDSALYLCASSLAGTSGSYEQYFGPGTRLTVT.

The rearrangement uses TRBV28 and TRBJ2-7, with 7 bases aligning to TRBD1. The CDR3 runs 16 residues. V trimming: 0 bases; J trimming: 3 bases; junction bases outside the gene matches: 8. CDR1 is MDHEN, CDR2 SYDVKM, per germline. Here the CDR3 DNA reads TGTGCCAGCAGTTTATGGGCAGGGGGATCGTACTACGAGCAGTACTTC. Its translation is CASSLWAGGSYYEQYF.

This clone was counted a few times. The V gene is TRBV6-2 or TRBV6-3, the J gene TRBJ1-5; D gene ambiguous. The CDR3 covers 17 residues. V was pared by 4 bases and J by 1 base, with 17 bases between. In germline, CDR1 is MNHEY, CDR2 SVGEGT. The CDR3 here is CASSFDRELGSNQPQHF. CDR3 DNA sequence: TGTGCCAGCAGTTTTGACCGGGAACTAGGGAGCAATCAGCCCCAGCATTTT.

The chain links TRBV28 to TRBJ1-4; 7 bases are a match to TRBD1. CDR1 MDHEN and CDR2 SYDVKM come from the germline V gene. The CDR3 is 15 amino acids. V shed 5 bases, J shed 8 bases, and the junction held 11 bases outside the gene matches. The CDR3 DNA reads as TGTGCCAGCAGTCTCCTACAGGGGAATCCGGAAAAACTGTTTTTT. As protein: CASSLLQGNPEKLFF.

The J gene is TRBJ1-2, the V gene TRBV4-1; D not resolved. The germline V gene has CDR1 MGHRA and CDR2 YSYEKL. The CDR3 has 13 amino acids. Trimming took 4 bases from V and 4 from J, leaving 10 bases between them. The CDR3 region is CASSRRNPYGYTF. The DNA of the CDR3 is TGCGCCAGCAGCCGAAGGAACCCCTATGGCTACACCTTC.

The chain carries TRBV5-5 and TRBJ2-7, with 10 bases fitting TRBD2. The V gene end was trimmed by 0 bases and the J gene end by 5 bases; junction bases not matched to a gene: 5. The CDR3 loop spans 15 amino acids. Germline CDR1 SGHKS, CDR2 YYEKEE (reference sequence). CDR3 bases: TGTGCCAGCAGCTTGGCCTCTAGCGGGAGTAACGAGCAGTACTTC. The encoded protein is CASSLASSGSNEQYF.

For the CDR3, the DNA is TGTGCCAGCAGCTTCCCCTACCAAGAGACCCAGTACTTC. It is translated as CASSFPYQETQYF. The rearrangement uses TRBV5-6 and TRBJ2-5; D is undetermined. CDR1 is SGHDT and CDR2 is YYEEEE in the germline V gene. Between the trimmed V and J ends, which lost 2 bases and 0 bases, there was a span of 5 bases. The CDR3 is made up of 13 amino acids.

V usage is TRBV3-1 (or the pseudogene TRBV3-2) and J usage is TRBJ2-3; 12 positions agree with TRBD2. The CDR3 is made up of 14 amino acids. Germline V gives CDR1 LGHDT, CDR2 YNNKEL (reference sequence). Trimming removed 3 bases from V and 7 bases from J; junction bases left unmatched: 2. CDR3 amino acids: CASSQTSGSNTQYF. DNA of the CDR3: TGTGCCAGCAGCCAGACTAGCGGGAGTAATACGCAGTATTTT.